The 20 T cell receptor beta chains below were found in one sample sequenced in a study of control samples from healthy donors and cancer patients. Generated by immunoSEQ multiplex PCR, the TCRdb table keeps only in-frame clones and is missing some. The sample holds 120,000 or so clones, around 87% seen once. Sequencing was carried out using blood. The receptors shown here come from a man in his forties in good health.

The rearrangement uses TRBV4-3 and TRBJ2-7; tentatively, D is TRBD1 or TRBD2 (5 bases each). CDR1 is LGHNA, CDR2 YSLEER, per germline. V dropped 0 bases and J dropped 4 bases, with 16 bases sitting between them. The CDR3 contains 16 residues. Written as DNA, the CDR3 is TGCGCCAGCAGCCAAGACTGGGGACCCCTCGGATACGAGCAGTACTTC. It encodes CASSQDWGPLGYEQYF.

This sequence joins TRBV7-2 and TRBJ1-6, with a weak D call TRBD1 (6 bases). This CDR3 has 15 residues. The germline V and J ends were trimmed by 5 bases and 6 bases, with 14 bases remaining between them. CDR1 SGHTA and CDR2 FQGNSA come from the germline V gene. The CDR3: CASSPQGYGNSPLHF. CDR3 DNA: TGTGCCAGCAGCCCGCAGGGGTATGGTAATTCACCCCTCCACTTT. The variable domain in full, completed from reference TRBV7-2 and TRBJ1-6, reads GAGVSQSPSNKVTEKGKDVELRCDPISGHTALYWYRQSLGQGLEFLIYFQGNSAPDKSGLPSDRFSAERTGGSVSTLTIQRTQQEDSAVYLCASSPQGYGNSPLHFGNGTRLTVT.

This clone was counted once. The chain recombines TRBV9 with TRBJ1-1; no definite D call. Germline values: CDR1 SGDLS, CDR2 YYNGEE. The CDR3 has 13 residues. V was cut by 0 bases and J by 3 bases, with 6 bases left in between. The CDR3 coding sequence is TGTGCCAGCAGCGTAGTAGATTACACTGAAGCTTTCTTT. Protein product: CASSVVDYTEAFF.

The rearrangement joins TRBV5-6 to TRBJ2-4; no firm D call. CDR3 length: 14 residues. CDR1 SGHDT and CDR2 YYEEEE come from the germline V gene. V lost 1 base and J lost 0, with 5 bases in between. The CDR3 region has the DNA TGTGCCAGCAGCTTGAGATTAGCCAAAAACATTCAGTACTTC. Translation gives CASSLRLAKNIQYF.

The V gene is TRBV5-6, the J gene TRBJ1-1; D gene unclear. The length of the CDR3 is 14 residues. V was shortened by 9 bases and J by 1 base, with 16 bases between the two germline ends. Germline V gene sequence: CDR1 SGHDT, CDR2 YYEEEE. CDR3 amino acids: CATQTLHGNTEAFF. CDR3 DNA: TGTGCCACCCAAACCCTACACGGGAACACTGAAGCTTTCTTT.

CDR3 in amino acids: CASSPGQSTYNEQFF. In nucleotides, the CDR3 is TGTGCCAGCTCACCGGGACAGTCAACCTACAATGAGCAGTTCTTC. This chain links TRBV18 with TRBJ2-1; 7 bases align to TRBD1. V shed 3 bases and J 2 bases; nucleotides not matched to a gene: 4. Germline CDR1 reads KGHSH; CDR2 reads LQKENI. This CDR3 comprises 15 residues.

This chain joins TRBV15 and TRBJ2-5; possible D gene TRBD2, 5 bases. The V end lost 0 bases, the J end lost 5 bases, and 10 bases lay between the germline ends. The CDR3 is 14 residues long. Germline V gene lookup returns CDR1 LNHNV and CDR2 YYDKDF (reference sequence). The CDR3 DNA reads TGTGCCACCAGCAGAGATTGGTCGGGGGAGACCCAGTACTTC. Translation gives CATSRDWSGETQYF. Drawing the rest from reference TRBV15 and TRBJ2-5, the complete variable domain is DAMVIQNPRYQVTQFGKPVTLSCSQTLNHNVMYWYQQKSSQAPKLLFHYYDKDFNNEADTPDNFQSRRPNTSFCFLDIRSPGLGDTAMYLCATSRDWSGETQYFGPGTRLLVL.

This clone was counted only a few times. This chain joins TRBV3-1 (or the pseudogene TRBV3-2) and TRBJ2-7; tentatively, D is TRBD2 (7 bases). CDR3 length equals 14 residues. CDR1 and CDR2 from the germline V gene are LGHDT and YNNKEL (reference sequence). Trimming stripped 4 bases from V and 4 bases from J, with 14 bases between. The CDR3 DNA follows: TGTGCCAGCAGCCTCCCCGGGGGGCTGTACGAGCAGTACTTC. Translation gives CASSLPGGLYEQYF.

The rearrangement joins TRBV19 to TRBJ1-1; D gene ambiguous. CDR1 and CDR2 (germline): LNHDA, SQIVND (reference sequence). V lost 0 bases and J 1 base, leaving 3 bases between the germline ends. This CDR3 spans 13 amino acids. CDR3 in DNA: TGTGCCAGTAGTATAGAGGGGAACACTGAAGCTTTCTTT. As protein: CASSIEGNTEAFF.

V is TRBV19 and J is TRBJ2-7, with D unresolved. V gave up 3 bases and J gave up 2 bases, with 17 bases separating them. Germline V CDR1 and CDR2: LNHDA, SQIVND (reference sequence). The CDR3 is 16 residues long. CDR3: CASSIDWRQPTYEQYF. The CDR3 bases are TGTGCCAGTAGTATCGATTGGCGGCAGCCTACCTACGAGCAGTACTTC.

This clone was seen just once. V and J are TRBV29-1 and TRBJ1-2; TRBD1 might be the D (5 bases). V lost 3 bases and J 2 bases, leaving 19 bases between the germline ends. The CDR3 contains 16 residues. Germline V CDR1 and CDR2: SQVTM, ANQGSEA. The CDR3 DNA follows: TGCAGCGTTGAGGCCTTCGGAGGCCGGGACAACTATGGCTACACCTTC. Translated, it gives CSVEAFGGRDNYGYTF.

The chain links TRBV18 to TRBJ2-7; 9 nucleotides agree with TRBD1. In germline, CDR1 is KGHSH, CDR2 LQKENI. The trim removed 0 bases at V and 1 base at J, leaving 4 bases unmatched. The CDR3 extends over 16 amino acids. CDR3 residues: CASSPPDRGRSYEQYF. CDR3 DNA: TGTGCCAGCTCACCACCCGACAGGGGGAGGTCCTACGAGCAGTACTTC.

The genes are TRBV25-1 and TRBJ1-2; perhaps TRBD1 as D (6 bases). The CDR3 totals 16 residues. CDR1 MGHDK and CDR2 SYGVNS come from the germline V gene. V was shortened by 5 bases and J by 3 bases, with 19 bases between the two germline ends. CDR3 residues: CASSTARRGFDYGYTF. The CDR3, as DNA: TGTGCCAGCAGTACCGCCCGCAGGGGCTTTGACTATGGCTACACCTTC.

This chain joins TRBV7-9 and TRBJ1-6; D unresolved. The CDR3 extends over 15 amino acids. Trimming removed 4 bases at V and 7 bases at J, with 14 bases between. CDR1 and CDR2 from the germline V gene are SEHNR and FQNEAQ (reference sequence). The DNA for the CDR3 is TGTGCCAGCAGCTCCGGCTCCGGGTTGAATTCACCCCTCCACTTT. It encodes CASSSGSGLNSPLHF.

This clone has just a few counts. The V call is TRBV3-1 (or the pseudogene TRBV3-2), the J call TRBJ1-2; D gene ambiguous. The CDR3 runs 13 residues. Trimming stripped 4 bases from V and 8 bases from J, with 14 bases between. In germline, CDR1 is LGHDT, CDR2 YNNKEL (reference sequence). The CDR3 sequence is CASSPYEGDGYTF. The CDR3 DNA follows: TGTGCCAGCAGCCCCTACGAGGGTGACGGCTACACCTTC.

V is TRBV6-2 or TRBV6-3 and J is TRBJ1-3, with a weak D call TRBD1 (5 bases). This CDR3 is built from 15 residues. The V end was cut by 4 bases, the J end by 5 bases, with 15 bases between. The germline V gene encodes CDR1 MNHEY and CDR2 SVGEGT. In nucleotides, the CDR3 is TGTGCCAGCAGTTCGGACGGACAACGACGAAACACCATATATTTT. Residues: CASSSDGQRRNTIYF.

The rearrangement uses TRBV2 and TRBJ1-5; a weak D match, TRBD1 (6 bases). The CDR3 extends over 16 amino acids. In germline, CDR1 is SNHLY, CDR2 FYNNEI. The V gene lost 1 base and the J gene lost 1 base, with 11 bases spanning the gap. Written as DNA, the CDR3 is TGTGCCAGCAGTGAAGAGTCAGACAGGAGCAATCAGCCCCAGCATTTT. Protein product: CASSEESDRSNQPQHF.

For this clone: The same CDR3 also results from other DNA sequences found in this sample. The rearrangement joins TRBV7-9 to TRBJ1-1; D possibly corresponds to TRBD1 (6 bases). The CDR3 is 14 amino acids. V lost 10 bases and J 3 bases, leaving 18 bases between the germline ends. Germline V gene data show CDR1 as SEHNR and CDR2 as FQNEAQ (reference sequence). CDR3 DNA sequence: TGTGCCACCGGGGGCCTAGTGGGGGACACTGAAGCTTTCTTT. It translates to CATGGLVGDTEAFF.

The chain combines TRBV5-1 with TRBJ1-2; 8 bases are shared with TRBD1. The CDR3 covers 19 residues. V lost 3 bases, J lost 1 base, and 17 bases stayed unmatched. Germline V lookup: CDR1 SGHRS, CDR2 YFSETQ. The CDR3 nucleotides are TGCGCCAGCAGCTCGATCATACCCACCAGGGGGCTGATTAACTATGGCTACACCTTC. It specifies CASSSIIPTRGLINYGYTF.

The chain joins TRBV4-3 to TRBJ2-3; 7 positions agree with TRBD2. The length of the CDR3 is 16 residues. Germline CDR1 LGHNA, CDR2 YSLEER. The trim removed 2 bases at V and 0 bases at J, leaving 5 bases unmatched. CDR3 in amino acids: CASSQLSGESTDTQYF. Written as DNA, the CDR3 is TGCGCCAGCAGCCAACTCAGCGGGGAAAGCACAGATACGCAGTATTTT.